The 13 T cell receptor beta chains presented below share a single source sample, sequenced in a study of molecular identifiers for immune sequencing clone quantification. TCRdb reprocessed the PCR reads with MiXCR, giving one entry per CDR3 protein. The repertoire includes about 640,000 distinct CDR3 sequences, approximately 20% of them detected once, and around 0.86% sits in the top ten. The sample taken for sequencing was naive CD8+ T cells from blood, with Jurkat cell RNA spiked in. Subset given: FACS-sorted CD8+CD4-CCR7+CD45RA+ naive T cells. These receptor sequences come from a human donor in good health. Some libraries in this study had Jurkat cell RNA spiked in.

This clonotype was seen ten or more times. The rearrangement links TRBV20-1 to TRBJ2-7; TRBD2 matches 10 bases. The CDR3 is made up of 14 amino acids. V was pared by 5 bases and J by 0 bases, with 4 bases of the junction left unmatched. The V gene's germline CDR1 is DFQATT and CDR2 SNEGSKA (reference sequence). DNA of the CDR3: TGCAGTGCTCGCCGACTAGCGGGCTCCTACGAGCAGTACTTC. Its translation is CSARRLAGSYEQYF.

The sample holds many counts of this clonotype. The chain links TRBV21-1 to TRBJ1-2; the DNA was not used to check the table's D call, TRBD1. TRBV21-1 is given as a pseudogene. CDR3 size: 18 residues. The CDR3 coding sequence is TGTGCCAGCAGCAAAGACGGGACGGTAGATAATGCTAACTATGGCTACACCTTC. Its protein is CASSKDGTVDNANYGYTF.

This clonotype showed up just a few times. The V gene is TRBV9, the J gene TRBJ2-7; D may be TRBD1 (5 bases). Trimming removed 0 bases from V and 3 bases from J, with 13 bases in between. The CDR3 contains 15 residues. CDR1 SGDLS and CDR2 YYNGEE come from the germline V gene. The CDR3 sequence: CASSVGQSADYEQYF. In nucleotides, the CDR3 is TGTGCCAGCAGCGTAGGACAGTCCGCAGACTACGAGCAGTACTTC. The variable domain in full, completed from reference TRBV9 and TRBJ2-7, reads DSGVTQTPKHLITATGQRVTLRCSPRSGDLSVYWYQQSLDQGLQFLIQYYNGEERAKGNILERFSAQQFPDLHSELNLSSLELGDSALYFCASSVGQSADYEQYFGPGTRLTVT.

This clonotype was observed at least ten times. This chain joins TRBV20-1 and TRBJ2-1; 15 bases fit TRBD2. The CDR3 totals 15 residues. V shed 6 bases, J shed 5 bases, and the junction held 5 bases outside the gene matches. Germline lookup yields CDR1 DFQATT and CDR2 SNEGSKA (reference sequence). The CDR3 bases are TGCAGTGCCCGGACTAGCGGGAGGGTTCACAATGAGCAGTTCTTC. Translation gives CSARTSGRVHNEQFF.

The chain couples TRBV19 to TRBJ2-2, with TRBD2 identical over 7 bases. Per germline, CDR1 LNHDA and CDR2 SQIVND (reference sequence). The V segment lost 2 bases and the J segment 4 bases; nucleotides outside the gene matches: 7. This CDR3 is built from 16 residues. The CDR3 spells CASSIRLADPTGELFF. The CDR3 DNA sequence: TGTGCCAGTAGTATACGTCTAGCGGATCCCACCGGGGAGCTGTTTTTT.

The chain is built from TRBV4-3 and TRBJ2-3; tentatively, D is TRBD1 (6 bases). The V and J ends lost 0 bases and 6 bases respectively, with 13 bases between them. The germline gives CDR1 LGHNA, CDR2 YSLEER. The CDR3 is 15 residues long. CDR3 sequence reads: CASSQERGTLDTQYF. The CDR3 DNA is TGCGCCAGCAGCCAAGAGAGGGGGACACTCGATACGCAGTATTTT.

As regards this clonotype: A much larger clone is a single base away; this may be a read error. The genes are TRBV12-3 or TRBV12-4 and TRBJ1-1, with D perhaps TRBD1 (6 bases). V was cut by 3 bases and J by 5 bases, with 19 bases left in between. This CDR3 comprises 16 residues. The CDR3 region has the DNA TGTGCCAGCAGTTTTGATGGGGGGGCGGTGTTTACTGAAGCTTTCTTT. Its protein is CASSFDGGAVFTEAFF.

About this clonotype: The junction and the germline gene differ at one end; a read error may be behind it. This CDR3 is CVSGSDGQRLYNEQFF. The CDR3 DNA reads TGTGTCAGCGGCTCGGACGGACAGAGGTTATACAATGAGCAGTTCTTC. The gene calls are TRBV2 and TRBJ2-1, with a weak D call TRBD1 (6 bases). Germline V gene lookup returns CDR1 SNHLY and CDR2 FYNNEI. This CDR3 has 16 amino acids.

The J gene is TRBJ2-1, the V gene TRBV4-3; TRBD1 or TRBD2 may be the D gene (5 bases each). The CDR3 is 16 amino acids. The germline V gene has CDR1 LGHNA and CDR2 YSLEER. The germline V and J ends were trimmed by 0 bases and 6 bases, with 15 bases remaining between them. The CDR3 sequence is CASSQDVWGLGNEQFF. Here the CDR3 DNA reads TGCGCCAGCAGCCAAGACGTTTGGGGGTTGGGCAATGAGCAGTTCTTC.

This clonotype was recorded a few times. This rearrangement joins TRBV18 to TRBJ2-7; D gene ambiguous. Deletions cut 0 bases from V and 2 bases from J, with 11 bases between. From germline, CDR1 is KGHSH and CDR2 LQKENI. CDR3 length equals 15 residues. For the CDR3, the DNA is TGTGCCAGCTCACCACCGATGGGAATCGCCTACGAGCAGTACTTC. As protein: CASSPPMGIAYEQYF.

This clonotype was seen a handful of times. The DNA of the CDR3 is TGTGCCAGTAGTATTTGGGGTAGTCCAGAAGAGACCCAGTACTTC. Its translation is CASSIWGSPEETQYF. The chain uses TRBV19 and TRBJ2-5; no clear D. The CDR3 extends over 15 amino acids. Trimming stripped 3 bases from V and 3 bases from J, with 14 bases between. Per germline, CDR1 LNHDA and CDR2 SQIVND (reference sequence).

J is TRBJ1-2 and V is TRBV2, with D uncertain. Trimming cost V 3 bases and J 3 bases, with 14 bases left between them. The CDR3 is made up of 15 amino acids. Germline CDR1 and CDR2: SNHLY and FYNNEI. The CDR3 DNA sequence: TGTGCCAGCAGTGAGGCTGGGAGCGGACACTATGGCTACACCTTC. It specifies CASSEAGSGHYGYTF.

This clonotype has a handful of counts. The rearrangement joins TRBV6-5 to TRBJ2-2, with D hard to call. CDR1 is MNHEY and CDR2 is SVGAGI in the germline V gene. V lost 3 bases, J lost 7 bases, and 12 bases lay in between. The CDR3 covers 14 residues. Written as DNA, the CDR3 is TGTGCCAGCAGTTATGGGCCGTCCGGCGGGGAGCTGTTTTTT. This sequence encodes CASSYGPSGGELFF.